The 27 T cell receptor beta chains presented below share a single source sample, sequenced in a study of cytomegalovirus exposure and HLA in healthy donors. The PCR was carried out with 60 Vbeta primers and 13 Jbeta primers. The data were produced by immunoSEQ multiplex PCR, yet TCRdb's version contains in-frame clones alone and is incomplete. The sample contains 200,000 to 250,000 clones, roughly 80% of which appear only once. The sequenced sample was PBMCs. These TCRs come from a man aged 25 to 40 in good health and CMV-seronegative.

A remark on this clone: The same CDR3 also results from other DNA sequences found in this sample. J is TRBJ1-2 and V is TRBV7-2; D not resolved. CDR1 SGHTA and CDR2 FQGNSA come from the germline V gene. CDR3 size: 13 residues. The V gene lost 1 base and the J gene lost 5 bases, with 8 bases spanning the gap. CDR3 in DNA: TGTGCCAGCAGCTTAGATAGAGGGTATGGCTACACCTTC. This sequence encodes CASSLDRGYGYTF.

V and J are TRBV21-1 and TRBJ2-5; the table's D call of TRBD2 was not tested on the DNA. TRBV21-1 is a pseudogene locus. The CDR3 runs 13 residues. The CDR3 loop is CASSNGSQETQYF. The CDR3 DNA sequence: TGTGCCAGCAGCAACGGTAGCCAAGAGACCCAGTACTTC.

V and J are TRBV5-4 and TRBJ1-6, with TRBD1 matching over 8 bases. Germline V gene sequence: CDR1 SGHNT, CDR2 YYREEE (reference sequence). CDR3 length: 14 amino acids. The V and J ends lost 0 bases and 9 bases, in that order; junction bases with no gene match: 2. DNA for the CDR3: TGTGCCAGCAGCTTGGAGGACAGGGCTTCACCCCTCCACTTT. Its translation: CASSLEDRASPLHF. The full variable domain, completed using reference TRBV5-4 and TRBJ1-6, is ETGVTQSPTHLIKTRGQQVTLRCSSQSGHNTVSWYQQALGQGPQFIFQYYREEENGRGNFPPRFSGLQFPNYSSELNVNALELDDSALYLCASSLEDRASPLHFGNGTRLTVT.

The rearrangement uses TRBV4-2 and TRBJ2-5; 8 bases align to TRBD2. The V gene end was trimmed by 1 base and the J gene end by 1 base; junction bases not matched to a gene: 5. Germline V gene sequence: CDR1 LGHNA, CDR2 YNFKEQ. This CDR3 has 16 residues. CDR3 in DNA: TGTGCCAGCAGCCAAGCCTGGAGCGGGGGCCAAGAGACCCAGTACTTC. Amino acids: CASSQAWSGGQETQYF.

The CDR3 here is CASSSKEEPQGTEAFF. CDR3 in DNA: TGTGCCAGCAGCTCCAAGGAAGAGCCTCAGGGCACTGAAGCTTTCTTT. V gene TRBV7-6 combines with J gene TRBJ1-1, with D tentatively TRBD1 (5 bases). The CDR3 is 16 residues long. Per germline, CDR1 SGHVS and CDR2 FNYEAQ. The V and J ends lost 4 bases and 4 bases respectively, with 19 bases between them.

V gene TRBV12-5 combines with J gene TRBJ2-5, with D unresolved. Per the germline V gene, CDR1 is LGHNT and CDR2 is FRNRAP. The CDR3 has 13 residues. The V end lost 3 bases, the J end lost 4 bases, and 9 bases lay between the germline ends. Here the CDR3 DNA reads TGTGCTAGTGGTTTTTCCCCTCGAGAGACCCAGTACTTC. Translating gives CASGFSPRETQYF.

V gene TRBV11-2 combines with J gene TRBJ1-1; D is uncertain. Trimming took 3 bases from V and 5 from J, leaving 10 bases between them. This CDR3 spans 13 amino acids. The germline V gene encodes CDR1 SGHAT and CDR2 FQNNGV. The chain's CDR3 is CASSFTEETEAFF. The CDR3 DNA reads TGTGCCAGCAGCTTCACCGAGGAGACTGAAGCTTTCTTT.

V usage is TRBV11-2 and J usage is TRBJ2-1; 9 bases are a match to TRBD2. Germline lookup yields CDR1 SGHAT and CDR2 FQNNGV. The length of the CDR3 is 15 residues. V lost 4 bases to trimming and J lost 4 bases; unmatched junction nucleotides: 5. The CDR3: CASSSLAGKYNEQFF. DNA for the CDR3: TGTGCCAGCAGCTCCCTAGCGGGGAAGTACAATGAGCAGTTCTTC.

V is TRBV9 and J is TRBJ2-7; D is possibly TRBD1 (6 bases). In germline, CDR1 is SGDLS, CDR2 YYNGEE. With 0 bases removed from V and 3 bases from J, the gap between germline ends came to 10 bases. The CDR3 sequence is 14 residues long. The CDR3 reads CASSVGTGNYEQYF. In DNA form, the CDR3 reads TGTGCCAGCAGCGTAGGCACAGGGAACTACGAGCAGTACTTC.

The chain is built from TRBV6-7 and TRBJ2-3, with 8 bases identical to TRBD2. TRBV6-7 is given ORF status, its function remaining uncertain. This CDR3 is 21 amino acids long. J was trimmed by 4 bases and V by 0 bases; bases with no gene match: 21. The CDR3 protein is CASSYSLLTKTRGGRPDTQYF. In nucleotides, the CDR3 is TGTGCCAGCAGTTACTCGTTGTTGACAAAGACCCGGGGGGGCCGGCCAGATACGCAGTATTTT.

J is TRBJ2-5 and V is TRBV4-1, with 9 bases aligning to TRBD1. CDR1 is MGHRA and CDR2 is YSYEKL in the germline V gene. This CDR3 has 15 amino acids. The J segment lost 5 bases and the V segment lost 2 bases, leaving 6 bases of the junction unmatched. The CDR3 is CASSQLWTGVETQYF. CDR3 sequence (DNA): TGCGCCAGCAGCCAACTATGGACAGGGGTCGAGACCCAGTACTTC.

CDR3 in amino acids: CASSPLDRSNTGELFF. CDR3 coding DNA: TGCGCCAGCAGCCCTCTTGACAGATCCAACACCGGGGAGCTGTTTTTT. The rearrangement uses TRBV5-1 and TRBJ2-2, with D maybe TRBD1 (5 bases). This CDR3 is built from 16 residues. Trimming cost V 4 bases and J 2 bases, with 15 bases left between them. Germline CDR1 is SGHRS and CDR2 is YFSETQ. The full variable domain, with the rest looked up from reference TRBV5-1 and TRBJ2-2, is KAGVTQTPRYLIKTRGQQVTLSCSPISGHRSVSWYQQTPGQGLQFLFEYFSETQRNKGNFPGRFSGRQFSNSRSEMNVSTLELGDSALYLCASSPLDRSNTGELFFGEGSRLTVL.

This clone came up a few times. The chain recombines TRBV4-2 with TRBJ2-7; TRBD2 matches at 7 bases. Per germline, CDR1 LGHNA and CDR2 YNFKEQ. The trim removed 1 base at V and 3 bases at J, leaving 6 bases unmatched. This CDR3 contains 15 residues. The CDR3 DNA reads TGTGCCAGCAGCCAAGGGGGGGGACCTAACTACGAGCAGTACTTC. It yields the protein CASSQGGGPNYEQYF.

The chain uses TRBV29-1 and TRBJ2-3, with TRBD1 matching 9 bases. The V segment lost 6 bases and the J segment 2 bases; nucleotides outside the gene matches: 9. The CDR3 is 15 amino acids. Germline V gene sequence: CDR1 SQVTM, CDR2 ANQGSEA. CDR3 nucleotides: TGCAGCGTAGAAACCGGGACAGGGATCACAGATACGCAGTATTTT. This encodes CSVETGTGITDTQYF.

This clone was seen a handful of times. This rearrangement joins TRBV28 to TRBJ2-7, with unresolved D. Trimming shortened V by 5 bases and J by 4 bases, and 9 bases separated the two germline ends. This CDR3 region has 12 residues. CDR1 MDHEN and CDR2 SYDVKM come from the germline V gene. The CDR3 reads CASSTLSYEQYF. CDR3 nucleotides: TGTGCCAGCAGTACCCTTAGTTACGAGCAGTACTTC.

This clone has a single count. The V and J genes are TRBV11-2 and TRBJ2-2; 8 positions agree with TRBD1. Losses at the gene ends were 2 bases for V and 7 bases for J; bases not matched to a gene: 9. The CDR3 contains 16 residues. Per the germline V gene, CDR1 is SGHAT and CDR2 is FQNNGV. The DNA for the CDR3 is TGTGCCAGCAGCTTACTTCAGGGGGCGAATGGCGGGGAGCTGTTTTTT. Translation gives CASSLLQGANGGELFF.

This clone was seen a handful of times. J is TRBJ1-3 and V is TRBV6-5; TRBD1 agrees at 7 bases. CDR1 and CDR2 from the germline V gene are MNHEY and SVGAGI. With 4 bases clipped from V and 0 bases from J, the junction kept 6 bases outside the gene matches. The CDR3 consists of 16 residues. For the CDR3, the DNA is TGTGCCAGCAGTTCAAGAAGGACAGGCTCTGGAAACACCATATATTTT. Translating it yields CASSSRRTGSGNTIYF.

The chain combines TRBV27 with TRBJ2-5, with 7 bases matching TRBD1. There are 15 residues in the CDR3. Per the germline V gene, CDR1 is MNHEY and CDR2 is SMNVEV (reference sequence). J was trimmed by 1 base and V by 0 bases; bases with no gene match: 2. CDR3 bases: TGTGCCAGCAGTTTATCGAGGGACAGCCAAGAGACCCAGTACTTC. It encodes CASSLSRDSQETQYF.

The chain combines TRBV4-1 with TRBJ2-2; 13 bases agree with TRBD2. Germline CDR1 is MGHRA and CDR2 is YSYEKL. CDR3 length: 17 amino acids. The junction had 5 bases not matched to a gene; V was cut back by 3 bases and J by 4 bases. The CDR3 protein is CASSQTTSGGRTGELFF. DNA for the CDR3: TGCGCCAGCAGCCAGACGACTAGCGGGGGGCGCACCGGGGAGCTGTTTTTT.

The DNA of the CDR3 is TGTGCCAGCAGCGGGACTAGCGGGGGAGTTTACAATGAGCAGTTCTTC. Translation gives CASSGTSGGVYNEQFF. The chain uses TRBV9 and TRBJ2-1; 13 bases are shared with TRBD2. CDR3 length: 16 residues. Germline values: CDR1 SGDLS, CDR2 YYNGEE. J was trimmed by 4 bases and V by 3 bases; bases with no gene match: 4.

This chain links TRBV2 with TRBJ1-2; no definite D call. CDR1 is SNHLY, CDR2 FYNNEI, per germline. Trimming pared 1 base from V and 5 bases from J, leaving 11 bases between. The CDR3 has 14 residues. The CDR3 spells CASSEGGTRYGYTF. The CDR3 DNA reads TGTGCCAGCAGTGAAGGCGGCACGAGGTATGGCTACACCTTC.

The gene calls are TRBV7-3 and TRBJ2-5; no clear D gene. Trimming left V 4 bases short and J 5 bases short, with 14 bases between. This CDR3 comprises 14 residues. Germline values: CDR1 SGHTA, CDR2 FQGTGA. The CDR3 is CASSSSSSGETQYF. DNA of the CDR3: TGTGCCAGCAGCTCATCTAGTTCCGGCGAGACCCAGTACTTC.

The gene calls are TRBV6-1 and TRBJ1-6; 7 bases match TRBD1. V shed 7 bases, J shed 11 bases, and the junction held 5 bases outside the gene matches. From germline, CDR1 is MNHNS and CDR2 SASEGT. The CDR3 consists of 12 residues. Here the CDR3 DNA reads TGTGCCAGCATTCGACAGGGCGCACCCCTCCACTTT. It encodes CASIRQGAPLHF.

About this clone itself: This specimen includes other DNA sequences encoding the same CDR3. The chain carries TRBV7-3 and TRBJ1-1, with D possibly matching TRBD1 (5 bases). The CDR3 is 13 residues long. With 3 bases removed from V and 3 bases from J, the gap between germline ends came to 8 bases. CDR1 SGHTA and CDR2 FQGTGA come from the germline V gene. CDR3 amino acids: CASSFLGDTEAFF. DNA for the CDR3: TGTGCCAGCAGCTTCCTAGGGGACACTGAAGCTTTCTTT.

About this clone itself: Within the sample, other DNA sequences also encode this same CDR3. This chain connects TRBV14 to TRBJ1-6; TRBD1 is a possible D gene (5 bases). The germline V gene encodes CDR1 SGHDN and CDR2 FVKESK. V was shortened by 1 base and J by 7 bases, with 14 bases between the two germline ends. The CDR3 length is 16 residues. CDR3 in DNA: TGTGCCAGCAGCCAAGGGCCAGGGTACCCGAATTCACCCCTCCACTTT. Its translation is CASSQGPGYPNSPLHF.

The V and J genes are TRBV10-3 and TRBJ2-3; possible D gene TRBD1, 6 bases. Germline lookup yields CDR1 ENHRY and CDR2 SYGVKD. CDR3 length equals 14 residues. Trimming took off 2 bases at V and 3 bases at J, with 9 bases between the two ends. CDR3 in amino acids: CAISEARGTDTQYF. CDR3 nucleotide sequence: TGTGCCATCAGTGAGGCTAGGGGGACAGATACGCAGTATTTT.

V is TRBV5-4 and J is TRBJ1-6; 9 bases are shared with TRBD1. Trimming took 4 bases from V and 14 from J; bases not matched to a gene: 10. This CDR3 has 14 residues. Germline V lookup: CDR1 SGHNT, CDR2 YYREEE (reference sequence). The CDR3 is CASSEGTGLSTLHF. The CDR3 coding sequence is TGTGCCAGCAGCGAAGGGACAGGGCTCTCCACCCTCCACTTT.